This T cell receptor (beta chain) emerged from a study of CD8 T cells in Susac syndrome. General study results and limits: That the number of individuals in its TCR sequencing and HLA analysis was relatively small was acknowledged by the study.

CDR1 and CDR2 (germline): DFQATT, SNEGSKA (reference sequence). The CDR3 has 14 amino acids. Trimming removed 6 bases from V and 7 bases from J; junction bases left unmatched: 12. TEMRA cells were enriched by FACS, while CD8+ and CD4+ T cells were obtained through a negative isolation that was performed magnetically. RNA was extracted with the RNeasy kit, and a quantity of about 0.45 to 1 ug was reverse transcribed using random hexamers. TCRdb passed the immunoSEQ multiplex PCR reads through MiXCR, listing each CDR3 protein once. The sample holds approximately 190,000 distinct CDR3 sequences; approximately 94% are singletons and the top ten take 0.1% to 0.12%. Details on this clonotype: Its specificity is unknown.

The J gene is TRBJ1-5, the V gene TRBV20-1, with 7 nucleotides matching TRBD1. The specimen was CD4+ T cells from PBMCs. This TCR derives from a human donor in good health. Here the CDR3 DNA reads TGCAGTGCGGCGGGACAGAGAATAAGGCAGCCCCAGCATTTT. Protein product: CSAAGQRIRQPQHF.